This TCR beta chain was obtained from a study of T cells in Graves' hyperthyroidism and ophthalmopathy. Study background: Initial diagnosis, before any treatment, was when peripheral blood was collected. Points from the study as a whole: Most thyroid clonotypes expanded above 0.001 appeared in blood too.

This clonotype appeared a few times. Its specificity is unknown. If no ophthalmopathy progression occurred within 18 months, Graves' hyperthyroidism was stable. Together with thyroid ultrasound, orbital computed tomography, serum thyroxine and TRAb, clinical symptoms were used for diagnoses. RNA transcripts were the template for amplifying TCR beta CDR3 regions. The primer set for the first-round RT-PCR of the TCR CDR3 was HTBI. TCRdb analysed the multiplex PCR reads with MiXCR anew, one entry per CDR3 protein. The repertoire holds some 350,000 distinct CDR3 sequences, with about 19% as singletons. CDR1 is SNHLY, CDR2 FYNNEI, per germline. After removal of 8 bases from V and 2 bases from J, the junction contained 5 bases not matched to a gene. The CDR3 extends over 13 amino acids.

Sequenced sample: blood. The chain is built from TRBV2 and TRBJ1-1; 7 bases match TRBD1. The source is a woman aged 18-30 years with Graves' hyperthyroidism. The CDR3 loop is CASLGQLNTEAFF. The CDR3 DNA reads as TGTGCCAGCTTGGGACAGCTAAACACTGAAGCTTTCTTT.